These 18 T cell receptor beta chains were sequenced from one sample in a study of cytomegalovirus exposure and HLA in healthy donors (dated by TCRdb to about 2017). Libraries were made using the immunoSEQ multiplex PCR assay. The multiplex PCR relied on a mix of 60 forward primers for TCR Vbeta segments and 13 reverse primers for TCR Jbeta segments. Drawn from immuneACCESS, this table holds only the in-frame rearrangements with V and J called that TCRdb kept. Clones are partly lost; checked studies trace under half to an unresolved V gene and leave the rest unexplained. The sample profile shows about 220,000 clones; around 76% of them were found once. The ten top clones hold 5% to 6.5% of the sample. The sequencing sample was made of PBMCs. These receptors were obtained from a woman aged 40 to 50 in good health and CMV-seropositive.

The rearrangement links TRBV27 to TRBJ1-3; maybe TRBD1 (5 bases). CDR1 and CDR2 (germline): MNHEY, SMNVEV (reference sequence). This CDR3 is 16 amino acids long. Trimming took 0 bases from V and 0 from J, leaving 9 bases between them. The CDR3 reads CASSLSGPNSGNTIYF. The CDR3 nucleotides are TGTGCCAGCAGTTTATCGGGGCCCAACTCTGGAAACACCATATATTTT.

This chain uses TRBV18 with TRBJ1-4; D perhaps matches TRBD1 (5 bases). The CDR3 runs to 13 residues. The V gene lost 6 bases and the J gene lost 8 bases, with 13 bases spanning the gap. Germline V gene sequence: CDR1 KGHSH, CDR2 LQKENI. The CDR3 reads CASSGRTREKLFF. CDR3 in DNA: TGTGCCAGCTCGGGTCGGACAAGAGAAAAACTGTTTTTT. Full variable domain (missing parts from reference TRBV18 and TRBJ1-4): NAGVMQNPRHLVRRRGQEARLRCSPMKGHSHVYWYRQLPEEGLKFMVYLQKENIIDESGMPKERFSAEFPKEGPSILRIQQVVRGDSAAYFCASSGRTREKLFFGSGTQLSVL.

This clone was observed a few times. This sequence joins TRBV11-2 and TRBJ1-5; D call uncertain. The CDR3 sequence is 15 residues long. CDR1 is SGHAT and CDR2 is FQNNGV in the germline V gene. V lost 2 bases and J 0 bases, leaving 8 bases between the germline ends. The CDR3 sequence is CASSLNSYSNQPQHF. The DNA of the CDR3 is TGTGCCAGCAGCTTAAACAGTTATAGCAATCAGCCCCAGCATTTT.

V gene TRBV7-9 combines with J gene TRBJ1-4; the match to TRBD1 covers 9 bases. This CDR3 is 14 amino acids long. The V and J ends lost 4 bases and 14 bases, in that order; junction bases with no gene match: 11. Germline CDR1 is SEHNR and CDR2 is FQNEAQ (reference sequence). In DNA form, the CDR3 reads TGTGCCAGCAGCTCTTCGGGACAGGGTGGTATGCTGTTTTTT. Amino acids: CASSSSGQGGMLFF. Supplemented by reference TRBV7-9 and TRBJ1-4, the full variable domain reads DTGVSQNPRHKITKRGQNVTFRCDPISEHNRLYWYRQTLGQGPEFLTYFQNEAQLEKSRLLSDRFSAERPKGSFSTLEIQRTEQGDSAMYLCASSSSGQGGMLFFGSGTQLSVL.

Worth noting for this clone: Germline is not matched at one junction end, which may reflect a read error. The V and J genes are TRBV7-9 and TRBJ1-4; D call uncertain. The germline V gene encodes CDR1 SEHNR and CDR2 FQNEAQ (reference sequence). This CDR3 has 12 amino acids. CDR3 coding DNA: TGTTCCAGCAGCTCCTCAGGTGAAAAACTGTTTTTT. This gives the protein CSSSSSGEKLFF. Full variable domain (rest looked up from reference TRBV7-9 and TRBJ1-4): DTGVSQNPRHKITKRGQNVTFRCDPISEHNRLYWYRQTLGQGPEFLTYFQNEAQLEKSRLLSDRFSAERPKGSFSTLEIQRTEQGDSAMYLCSSSSSGEKLFFGSGTQLSVL.

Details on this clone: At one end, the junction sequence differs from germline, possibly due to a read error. This CDR3 reads CSSRDSWDYGYTF. The CDR3 DNA sequence: TGTTCCAGCAGGGACAGTTGGGACTATGGCTACACCTTC. The chain combines TRBV7-9 with TRBJ1-2, with 7 bases fitting TRBD1. The germline V gene encodes CDR1 SEHNR and CDR2 FQNEAQ (reference sequence). This CDR3 has 13 amino acids.

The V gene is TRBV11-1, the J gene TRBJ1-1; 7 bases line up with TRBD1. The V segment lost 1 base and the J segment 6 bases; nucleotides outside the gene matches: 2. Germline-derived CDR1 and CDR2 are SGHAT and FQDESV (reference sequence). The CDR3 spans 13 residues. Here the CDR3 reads CASSLGQGAEAFF. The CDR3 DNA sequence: TGTGCCAGCAGCTTAGGCCAGGGGGCTGAAGCTTTCTTT.

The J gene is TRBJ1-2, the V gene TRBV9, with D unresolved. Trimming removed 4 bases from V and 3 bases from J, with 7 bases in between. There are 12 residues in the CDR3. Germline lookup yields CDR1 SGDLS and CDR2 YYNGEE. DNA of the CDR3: TGTGCCAGCAGCACACGGGACTATGGCTACACCTTC. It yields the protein CASSTRDYGYTF.

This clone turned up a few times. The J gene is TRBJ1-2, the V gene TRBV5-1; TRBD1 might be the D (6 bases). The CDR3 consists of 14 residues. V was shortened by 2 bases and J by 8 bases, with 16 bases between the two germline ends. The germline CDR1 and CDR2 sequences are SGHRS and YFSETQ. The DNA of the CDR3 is TGCGCCAGCAGCTTCCTGGACAGCGGCGAGGGCTACACCTTC. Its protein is CASSFLDSGEGYTF.

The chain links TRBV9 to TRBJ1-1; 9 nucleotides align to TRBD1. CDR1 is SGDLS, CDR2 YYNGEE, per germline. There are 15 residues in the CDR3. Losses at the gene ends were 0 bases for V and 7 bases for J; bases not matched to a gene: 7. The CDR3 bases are TGTGCCAGCAGCGTAGCTACCACAGGGGGCTTTGAAGCTTTCTTT. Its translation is CASSVATTGGFEAFF. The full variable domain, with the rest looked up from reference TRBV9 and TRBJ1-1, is DSGVTQTPKHLITATGQRVTLRCSPRSGDLSVYWYQQSLDQGLQFLIQYYNGEERAKGNILERFSAQQFPDLHSELNLSSLELGDSALYFCASSVATTGGFEAFFGQGTRLTVV.

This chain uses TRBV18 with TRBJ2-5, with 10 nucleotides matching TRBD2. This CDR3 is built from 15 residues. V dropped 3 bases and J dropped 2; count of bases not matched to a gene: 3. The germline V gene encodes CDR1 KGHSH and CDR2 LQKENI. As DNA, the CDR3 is TGTGCCAGCTCACCGGCTAGCGGGGGACAAGAGACCCAGTACTTC. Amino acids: CASSPASGGQETQYF.

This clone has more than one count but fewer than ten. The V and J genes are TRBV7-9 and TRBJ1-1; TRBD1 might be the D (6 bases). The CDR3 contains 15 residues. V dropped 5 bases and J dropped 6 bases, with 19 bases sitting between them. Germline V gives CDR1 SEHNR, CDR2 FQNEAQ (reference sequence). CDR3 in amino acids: CASSNPTGAGAEAFF. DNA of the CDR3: TGTGCCAGCAGCAACCCTACTGGGGCAGGGGCTGAAGCTTTCTTT.

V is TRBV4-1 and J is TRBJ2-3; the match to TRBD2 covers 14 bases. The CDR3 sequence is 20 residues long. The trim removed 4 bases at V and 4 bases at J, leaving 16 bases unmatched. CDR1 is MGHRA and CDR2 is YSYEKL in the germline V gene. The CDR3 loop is CASSLLDGLAGGLPPDTQYF. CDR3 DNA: TGCGCCAGCAGCCTTCTCGACGGACTAGCGGGGGGTCTACCCCCAGATACGCAGTATTTT.

The CDR3 DNA follows: TGTGCCAGCAGTGACGGGAGGGGGGCCACAGATACGCAGTATTTT. Translated, it gives CASSDGRGATDTQYF. This chain joins TRBV6-4 and TRBJ2-3; possible D gene TRBD2, 7 bases. The CDR3 has 15 amino acids. The germline V gene encodes CDR1 MRHNA and CDR2 SNTAGT. Trimming pared 2 bases from V and 2 bases from J, leaving 11 bases between.

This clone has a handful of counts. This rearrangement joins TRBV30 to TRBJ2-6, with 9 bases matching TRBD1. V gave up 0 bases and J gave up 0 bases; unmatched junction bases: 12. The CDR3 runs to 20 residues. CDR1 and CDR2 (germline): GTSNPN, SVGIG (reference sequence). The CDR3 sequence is CAWSVLGGQGPFSGANVLTF. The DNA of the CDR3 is TGTGCCTGGAGTGTACTCGGGGGACAGGGCCCTTTCTCTGGGGCCAACGTCCTGACTTTC.

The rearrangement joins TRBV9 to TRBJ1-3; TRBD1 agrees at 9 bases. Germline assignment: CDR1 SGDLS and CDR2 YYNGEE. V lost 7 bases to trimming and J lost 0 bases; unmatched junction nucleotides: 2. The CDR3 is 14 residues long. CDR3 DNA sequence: TGTGCCAGCGGGACAGGGCACTCTGGAAACACCATATATTTT. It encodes CASGTGHSGNTIYF.

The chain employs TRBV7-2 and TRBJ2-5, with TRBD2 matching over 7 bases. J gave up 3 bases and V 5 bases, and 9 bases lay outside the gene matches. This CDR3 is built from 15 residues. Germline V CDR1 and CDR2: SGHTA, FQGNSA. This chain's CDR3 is CASSVRRGLEETQYF. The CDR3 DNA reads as TGTGCCAGCAGCGTCAGGCGGGGGTTAGAAGAGACCCAGTACTTC.

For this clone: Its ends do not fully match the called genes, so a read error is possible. The CDR3 DNA reads TGCGCCAGCAGTTTGGTAGCGGGAGAGGGAGAGACCCAGTACTTC. Translating gives CASSLVAGEGETQYF. The rearrangement uses TRBV5-1 and TRBJ2-5, with 9 nucleotides matching TRBD2. The CDR3 loop spans 15 amino acids. The V gene's germline CDR1 is SGHRS and CDR2 YFSETQ.